Detailed here is one TCR beta chain. These data belong to a study of blood T cell repertoires in COVID-19. Study in general: Acute and convalescent COVID-19 samples came from the United States, Italy and Spain. The cDNA or gDNA used as material had been derived from T cells, B-cell-depleted T cells, or PBMCs.

In the authors' workflow: Scientists estimated how many nucleated cells there were by amplifying reference gene primers. The protocol was immunoSEQ multiplex PCR, while the TCRdb copy is restricted to in-frame clones and leaves out a portion. From that table come the V and J calls and clone size; the DNA was used to work out D and trimming. The table shows about 150,000 clones, with about four fifths occurring only once. The CDR3 totals 15 residues. V lost 1 base, J lost 0 bases, and 3 bases stayed unmatched. Germline V gene data show CDR1 as SGHRS and CDR2 as YFSETQ. This sequence was found in a woman older than 75 with active or convalescent COVID-19. The gene calls are TRBV5-1 and TRBJ2-7, with TRBD2 identical over 8 bases. The sequenced sample consisted of peripheral blood. For the CDR3, the DNA is TGCGCCAGCAGCTTGAGCGGGAGCTACTCCTACGAGCAGTACTTC. This translates into CASSLSGSYSYEQYF.